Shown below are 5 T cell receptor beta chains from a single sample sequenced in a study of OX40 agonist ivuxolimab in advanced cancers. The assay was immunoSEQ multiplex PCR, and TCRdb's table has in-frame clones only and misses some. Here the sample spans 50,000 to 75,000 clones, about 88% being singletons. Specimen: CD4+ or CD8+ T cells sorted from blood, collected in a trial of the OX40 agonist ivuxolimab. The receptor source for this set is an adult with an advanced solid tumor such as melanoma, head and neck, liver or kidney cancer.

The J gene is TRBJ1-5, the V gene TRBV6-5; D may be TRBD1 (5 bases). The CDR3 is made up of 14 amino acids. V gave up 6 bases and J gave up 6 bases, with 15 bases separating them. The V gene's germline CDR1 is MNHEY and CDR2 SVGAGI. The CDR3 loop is CASRPRRGSQPQHF. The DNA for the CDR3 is TGTGCCAGCAGGCCCCGACGGGGGAGTCAGCCCCAGCATTTT.

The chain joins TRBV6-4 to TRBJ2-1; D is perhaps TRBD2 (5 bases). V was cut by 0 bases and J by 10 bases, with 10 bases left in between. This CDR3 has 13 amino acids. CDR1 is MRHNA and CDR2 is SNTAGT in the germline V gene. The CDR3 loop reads CASSDSLGGEQFF. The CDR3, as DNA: TGTGCCAGCAGTGACTCGCTTGGCGGGGAGCAGTTCTTC.

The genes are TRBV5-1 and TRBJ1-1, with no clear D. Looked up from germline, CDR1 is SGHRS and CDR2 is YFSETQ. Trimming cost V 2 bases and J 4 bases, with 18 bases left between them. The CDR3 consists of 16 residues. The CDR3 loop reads CASSLDAPARSTEAFF. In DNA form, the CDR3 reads TGCGCCAGCAGCTTAGATGCTCCGGCTCGTTCCACTGAAGCTTTCTTT.

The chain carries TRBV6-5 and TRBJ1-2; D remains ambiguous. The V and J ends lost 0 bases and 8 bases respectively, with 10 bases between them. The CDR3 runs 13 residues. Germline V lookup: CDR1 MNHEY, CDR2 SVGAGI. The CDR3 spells CASSYSPGDGYTF. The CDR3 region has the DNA TGTGCCAGCAGTTACTCACCGGGTGACGGCTACACCTTC.

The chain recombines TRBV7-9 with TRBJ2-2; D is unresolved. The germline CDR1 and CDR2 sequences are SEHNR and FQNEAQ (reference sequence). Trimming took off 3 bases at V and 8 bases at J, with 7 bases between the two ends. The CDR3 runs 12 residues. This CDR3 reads CASSLGSGELFF. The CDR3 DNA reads TGTGCCAGCAGCTTGGGCTCGGGGGAGCTGTTTTTT.